The TCR beta chain described here comes from a study of T-cell reconstitution after alpha-beta-depleted transplantation in children. This clonotype was counted at least ten times. V dropped 0 bases and J dropped 7 bases, with 8 bases sitting between them. Germline V lookup: CDR1 SGHRS, CDR2 YFSETQ. This CDR3 has 13 amino acids. Unique molecular identifiers tagged the TCRbeta library. Via MiXCR, TCRdb re-called the PCR reads, giving one row per CDR3 protein. This table has about 540,000 distinct CDR3 sequences, approximately 20% appearing once. The TCR sequence derives from a human donor who donated a stem cell graft to a child with acute lymphoblastic leukemia. Sample: PBMCs from the stem cell graft donor, taken from the stem cell graft. The chain carries TRBV5-1 and TRBJ2-1, with a weak D call TRBD2 (6 bases). The CDR3 bases are TGCGCCAGCAGCTTGGCCGGGAGAAATGAGCAGTTCTTC. The encoded protein is CASSLAGRNEQFF.